The subject of this entry is one T cell receptor (beta chain). Germline V gives CDR1 SGHTA, CDR2 FQGNSA. The CDR3 consists of 17 residues. V was pared by 2 bases and J by 1 base, with 16 bases between. The record originates from a study of cytomegalovirus exposure and HLA in healthy donors. The PCR employed 60 Vbeta primers together with 13 Jbeta primers. Under the authors' procedure: In a later analysis, of roughly 83 million unique beta chains, about 11 million appeared in at least two donors. Sequencing used immunoSEQ multiplex PCR; TCRdb keeps in-frame clones, though not all of them. D and trimming come from the DNA, and the V and J calls and clone size come from that table. The sample lists over 130,000 clones, under 75% occurring once.

The sequenced sample consisted of PBMCs. The V gene is TRBV7-2, the J gene TRBJ2-3; D ambiguous. The sequence was collected from a woman aged 55-70 years in good health and CMV-seropositive. CDR3 coding DNA: TGTGCCAGCAGCTTACAGGAAGGTAATTCCGGCACAGATACGCAGTATTTT. It is translated as CASSLQEGNSGTDTQYF.